These T cell receptor beta chains were read from a single sample in a study of human T cells and chemical hapten exposure. One entry per CDR3 protein results from TCRdb running MiXCR on the RACE reads. The sample lists approximately 260,000 distinct CDR3 sequences, roughly 8% occurring once. The sample in question was whole blood, obtained in connection with sensitization to the hapten diphenylcyclopropenone (DPC). These receptors all come from a man aged 18 to 30 with alopecia areata. Some clones in this sample may be carry-over from other donors' samples. CDR3s include the opening cysteine and the closing phenylalanine or tryptophan. Each record gives: CDR3 DNA, CDR3 protein, clone size, J gene, D gene, V gene, CDR3 length. A D gene is named only where the DNA matches it firmly. Expanded clones get a size class; other rows say once, few or many, or leave the size out.

DNA: TGTGCCAGCAGTAGAACAGGGGAAACTGAAGCTTTCTTT; CDR3: CASSRTGETEAFF; size: .; J: TRBJ1-1; D: TRBD1; V: TRBV6-5; length: 13
DNA: TGTGCCAGCAGCCAAAGCACAGGATGGCGAGATACGCAGTATTTT; CDR3: CASSQSTGWRDTQYF; size: .; J: TRBJ2-3; D: .; V: TRBV14; length: 15
DNA: TGTGCCAGCAGTTACTACGGACAGGGCTTTTATTCCGAGCAGTTCTTC; CDR3: CASSYYGQGFYSEQFF; size: .; J: TRBJ2-1; D: TRBD1; V: TRBV6-6; length: 16
DNA: TGTGCCAGCAGTCCGGACAGGGGACTTCCCGAGCAGTACTTC; CDR3: CASSPDRGLPEQYF; size: .; J: TRBJ2-7; D: TRBD1; V: TRBV6-4; length: 14
DNA: TGTGCCAGCAGCCTCGACTATAACCAAGAGACCCAGTACTTC; CDR3: CASSLDYNQETQYF; size: .; J: TRBJ2-5; D: .; V: TRBV7-2; length: 14
DNA: TGTGCCAGCAGCGTGGGACCGGGAGAGGGCTATGGCTACACCTTC; CDR3: CASSVGPGEGYGYTF; size: .; J: TRBJ1-2; D: .; V: TRBV7-2; length: 15
DNA: TGTGCCACCAGTGTTTACAGGCCGAGCTCCTACGAGCAGTACTTC; CDR3: CATSVYRPSSYEQYF; size: few; J: TRBJ2-7; D: .; V: TRBV24-1; length: 15
DNA: TGCAGTGCTAGAGGTAGATTGACAGGCCCTAATGAAAAACTGTTTTTT; CDR3: CSARGRLTGPNEKLFF; size: .; J: TRBJ1-4; D: .; V: TRBV20-1; length: 16
DNA: TGTGCCAGCAGCCCCAGGGCAGCTGGCACAGATACGCAGTATTTT; CDR3: CASSPRAAGTDTQYF; size: .; J: TRBJ2-3; D: .; V: TRBV3-1; length: 15
DNA: TGTGCCAGCAGCCCGGTCTCAAAGGACGAGCAGTACTTC; CDR3: CASSPVSKDEQYF; size: many; J: TRBJ2-7; D: .; V: TRBV4-2; length: 13
DNA: TGTGCCAGCAGTGAACAGGGGGCCGCACCCAATGAGCAGTTCTTC; CDR3: CASSEQGAAPNEQFF; size: few; J: TRBJ2-1; D: TRBD1; V: TRBV6-4; length: 15
DNA: TGTGCCAGCAGTGTACGCGGGGTCGATGAGCAGTTCTTC; CDR3: CASSVRGVDEQFF; size: few; J: TRBJ2-1; D: .; V: TRBV2; length: 13
DNA: TGCGCCAGCAGCCAAGAGAGACAGAGCTCCTACGAGCAGTACTTC; CDR3: CASSQERQSSYEQYF; size: many; J: TRBJ2-7; D: .; V: TRBV4-1; length: 15
DNA: TGTGCCAGCAGGGGCCCAGGACAGGCCGGGGAGCTGTTTTTT; CDR3: CASRGPGQAGELFF; size: many; J: TRBJ2-2; D: TRBD1; V: TRBV28; length: 14
DNA: TGCGCCAGCAGCCTCCAATCAGATACGCAGTATTTT; CDR3: CASSLQSDTQYF; size: .; J: TRBJ2-3; D: .; V: TRBV4-1; length: 12
DNA: TGCAGTGCTAGAGGCCCGAGCTCCTACAATGAGCAGTTCTTC; CDR3: CSARGPSSYNEQFF; size: few; J: TRBJ2-1; D: .; V: TRBV20-1; length: 14
DNA: TGTGCCAGCAGCTACACGGACAGGCGCCTCCACTTT; CDR3: CASSYTDRRLHF; size: many; J: TRBJ1-6; D: TRBD1; V: TRBV7-9; length: 12
DNA: TGCAGCGTTGAAGATCTTTTGCGGGGGCCCTGGCGCGAGCAGTACTTC; CDR3: CSVEDLLRGPWREQYF; size: few; J: TRBJ2-7; D: .; V: TRBV29-1; length: 16
DNA: TGCAGCGTGGGGACAGGGCTGCACGACTACGAGCAGTACTTC; CDR3: CSVGTGLHDYEQYF; size: few; J: TRBJ2-7; D: TRBD1; V: TRBV29-1; length: 14
DNA: TGTGCCAGCAGCCAAGGAGTCACCAGGTTGAGAAACACCATATATTTT; CDR3: CASSQGVTRLRNTIYF; size: many; J: TRBJ1-3; D: .; V: TRBV3-1; length: 16
DNA: TGTGCCAGCAGCTCCGACAGGGGATCCTACAATGAGCAGTTCTTC; CDR3: CASSSDRGSYNEQFF; size: .; J: TRBJ2-1; D: TRBD1; V: TRBV7-8; length: 15
DNA: TGTGCCAGCAGTGACGTCCCCGGGACAGGGAGCACCGGGGACCTGTTTTTT; CDR3: CASSDVPGTGSTGDLFF; size: .; J: TRBJ2-2; D: TRBD1; V: TRBV6-4; length: 17
DNA: TGCAGCGTTGGAGGCGATCAGCCCCAGCATTTT; CDR3: CSVGGDQPQHF; size: few; J: TRBJ1-5; D: .; V: TRBV29-1; length: 11
DNA: TGTGCCAGCAGCACCTATAACACTGAAGCTTTCTTT; CDR3: CASSTYNTEAFF; size: few; J: TRBJ1-1; D: .; V: TRBV7-2; length: 12
DNA: TGTGCCAGCAGTGACGGGTACACCGGGGAGCTGTTTTTT; CDR3: CASSDGYTGELFF; size: .; J: TRBJ2-2; D: .; V: TRBV6-4; length: 13
DNA: TGTGCCAGCAGTGAATCTCAGAGCTCCTACAATGAGCAGTTCTTC; CDR3: CASSESQSSYNEQFF; size: .; J: TRBJ2-1; D: .; V: TRBV25-1; length: 15
DNA: TGTGCCAGCAGCTTAGAGACCACAGATACGCAGTATTTT; CDR3: CASSLETTDTQYF; size: .; J: TRBJ2-3; D: .; V: TRBV7-9; length: 13
DNA: TGTGCCAGCAGTTCCGGACCCGGGACAGGGTTCAACGAGCAGTACTTC; CDR3: CASSSGPGTGFNEQYF; size: .; J: TRBJ2-7; D: TRBD1; V: TRBV6-6; length: 16
DNA: TGCAGCGCCGATCTTGTCAATGAGCAGTTCTTC; CDR3: CSADLVNEQFF; size: many; J: TRBJ2-1; D: .; V: TRBV29-1; length: 11
DNA: TGTGCCAGCAGCTTTTCCACAGTCGGCACTGAAGCTTTCTTT; CDR3: CASSFSTVGTEAFF; size: .; J: TRBJ1-1; D: .; V: TRBV7-2; length: 14
DNA: TGTGCCAGCAGCCAAGAACTAGCGGGGGGCCGGGGCCCAGATACGCAGTATTTT; CDR3: CASSQELAGGRGPDTQYF; size: .; J: TRBJ2-3; D: TRBD2; V: TRBV4-2; length: 18
DNA: TGTGCCAGCAGTCCGCGCGGGGGGGTCACTGAAGCTTTCTTT; CDR3: CASSPRGGVTEAFF; size: few; J: TRBJ1-1; D: .; V: TRBV6-5; length: 14
DNA: TGTGCCAGCAGTTCCGGGACTCAAGAGACCCAGTACTTC; CDR3: CASSSGTQETQYF; size: many; J: TRBJ2-5; D: .; V: TRBV6-5; length: 13
DNA: TGTGCCACCAGCACAGGGGGCTGGACTCCCCAGCATTTT; CDR3: CATSTGGWTPQHF; size: many; J: TRBJ1-5; D: TRBD1; V: TRBV24-1; length: 13
DNA: TGTGCCAGCAGCTCGATGGGCCAAGAGACCCAGTACTTC; CDR3: CASSSMGQETQYF; size: few; J: TRBJ2-5; D: .; V: TRBV7-9; length: 13
DNA: TGTGCCAGCACCCCCCCCGGGGCCAACGTCCTGACTTTC; CDR3: CASTPPGANVLTF; size: few; J: TRBJ2-6; D: .; V: TRBV6-5; length: 13
DNA: TGTGCCAGCATTAGGACGCTGCACACCGGGGAGCTGTTTTTT; CDR3: CASIRTLHTGELFF; size: few; J: TRBJ2-2; D: .; V: TRBV2; length: 14
DNA: TGTGCCAGCAGCTTATTCCCCGGCAGGCAGAATGAAAAACTGTTTTTT; CDR3: CASSLFPGRQNEKLFF; size: .; J: TRBJ1-4; D: .; V: TRBV11-2; length: 16
DNA: TGTGCCAGCAGTGACTGGACAGGGGGCACCTATGGCTACACCTTC; CDR3: CASSDWTGGTYGYTF; size: few; J: TRBJ1-2; D: TRBD1; V: TRBV6-2/TRBV6-3; length: 15